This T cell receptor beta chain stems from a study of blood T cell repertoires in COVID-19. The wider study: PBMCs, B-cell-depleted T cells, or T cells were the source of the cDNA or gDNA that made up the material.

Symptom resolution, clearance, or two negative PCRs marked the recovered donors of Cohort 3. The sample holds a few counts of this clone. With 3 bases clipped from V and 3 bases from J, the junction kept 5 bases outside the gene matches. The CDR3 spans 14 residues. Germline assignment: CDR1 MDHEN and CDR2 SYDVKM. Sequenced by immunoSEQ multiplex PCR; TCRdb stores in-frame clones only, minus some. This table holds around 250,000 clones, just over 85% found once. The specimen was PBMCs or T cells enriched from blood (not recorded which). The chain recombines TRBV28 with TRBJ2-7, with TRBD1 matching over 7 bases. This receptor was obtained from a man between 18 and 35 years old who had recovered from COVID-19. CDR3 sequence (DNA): TGTGCCAGCAGTTTCGACAGGGTGAGCTACGAGCAGTACTTC. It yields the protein CASSFDRVSYEQYF.